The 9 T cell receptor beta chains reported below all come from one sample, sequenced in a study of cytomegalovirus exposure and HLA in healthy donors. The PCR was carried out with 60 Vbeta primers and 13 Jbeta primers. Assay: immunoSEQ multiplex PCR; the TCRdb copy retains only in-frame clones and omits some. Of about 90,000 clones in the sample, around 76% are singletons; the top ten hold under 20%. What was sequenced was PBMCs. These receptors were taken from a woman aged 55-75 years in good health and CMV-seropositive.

Here the CDR3 DNA reads TGTGCCACCCTGGGAGGGGTTTATACTGAAGCTTTCTTT. Protein product: CATLGGVYTEAFF. The chain carries TRBV28 and TRBJ1-1; TRBD1 might be the D (5 bases). Germline CDR1 reads MDHEN; CDR2 reads SYDVKM. With 10 bases removed from V and 5 bases from J, the gap between germline ends came to 17 bases. The CDR3 contains 13 residues.

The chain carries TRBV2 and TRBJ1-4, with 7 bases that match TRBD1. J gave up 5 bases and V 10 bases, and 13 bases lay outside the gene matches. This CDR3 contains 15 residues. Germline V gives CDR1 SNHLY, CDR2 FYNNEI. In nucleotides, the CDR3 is TGTGCCATCAGAATTTGGGGACAGATAAATGAAAAACTGTTTTTT. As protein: CAIRIWGQINEKLFF.

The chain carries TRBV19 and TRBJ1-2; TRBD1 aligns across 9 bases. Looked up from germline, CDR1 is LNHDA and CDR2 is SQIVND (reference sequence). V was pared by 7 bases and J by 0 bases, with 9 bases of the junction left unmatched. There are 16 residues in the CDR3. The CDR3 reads CASISGTGITNYGYTF. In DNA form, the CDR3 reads TGTGCCAGTATTTCCGGGACAGGGATAACTAACTATGGCTACACCTTC.

The CDR3 reads CALQREPRYEQYF. DNA of the CDR3: TGTGCTCTGCAGCGTGAACCCCGGTACGAGCAGTACTTC. The chain links TRBV7-7 to TRBJ2-7; D is unresolved. The CDR3 has 13 residues. CDR1 and CDR2 (germline): SSHAT, FNYEAQ (reference sequence). Complete variable domain (other parts from reference TRBV7-7 and TRBJ2-7): GAGVSQSPRYKVTKRGQDVTLRCDPISSHATLYWYQQALGQGPEFLTYFNYEAQPDKSGLPSDRFSAERPEGSISTLTIQRTEQRDSAMYRCALQREPRYEQYFGPGTRLTVT.

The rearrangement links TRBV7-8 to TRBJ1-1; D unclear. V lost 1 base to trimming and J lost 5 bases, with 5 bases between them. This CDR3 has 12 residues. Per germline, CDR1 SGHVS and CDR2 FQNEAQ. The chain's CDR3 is CASSLGRTEAFF. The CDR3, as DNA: TGTGCCAGCAGCTTAGGGAGGACTGAAGCTTTCTTT.

The CDR3 loop is CASSLDSVGGVEQFF. CDR3 in DNA: TGTGCCAGCAGCCTAGACTCTGTCGGAGGGGTTGAGCAGTTCTTC. The V call is TRBV2, the J call TRBJ2-1; TRBD2 might be the D (6 bases). V shed 6 bases and J shed 9 bases, with 21 bases lying between them. The CDR3 extends over 15 amino acids. CDR1 is SNHLY, CDR2 FYNNEI, per germline.

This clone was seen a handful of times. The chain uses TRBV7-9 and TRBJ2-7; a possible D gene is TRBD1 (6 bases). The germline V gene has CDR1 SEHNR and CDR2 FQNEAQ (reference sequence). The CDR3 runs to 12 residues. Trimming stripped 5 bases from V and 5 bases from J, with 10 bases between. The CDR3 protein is CASSPQGNEQYF. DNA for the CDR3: TGTGCCAGCAGCCCACAGGGAAACGAGCAGTACTTC.

CDR3 residues: CASSQLSGRASEQYF. The CDR3 nucleotides are TGCGCCAGCAGCCAACTGAGCGGGAGGGCCAGCGAGCAGTACTTC. The rearrangement links TRBV4-1 to TRBJ2-7, with 10 bases that match TRBD2. The ends lost 2 bases at V and 6 bases at J; junction bases unmatched: 7. This CDR3 comprises 15 residues. The germline gives CDR1 MGHRA, CDR2 YSYEKL.

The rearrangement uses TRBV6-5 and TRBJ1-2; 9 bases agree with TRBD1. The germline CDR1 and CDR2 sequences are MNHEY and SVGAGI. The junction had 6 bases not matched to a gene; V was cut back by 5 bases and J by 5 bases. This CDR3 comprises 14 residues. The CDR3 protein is CASSTGGKTYGYTF. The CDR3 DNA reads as TGTGCCAGCAGTACAGGGGGCAAGACTTATGGCTACACCTTC.